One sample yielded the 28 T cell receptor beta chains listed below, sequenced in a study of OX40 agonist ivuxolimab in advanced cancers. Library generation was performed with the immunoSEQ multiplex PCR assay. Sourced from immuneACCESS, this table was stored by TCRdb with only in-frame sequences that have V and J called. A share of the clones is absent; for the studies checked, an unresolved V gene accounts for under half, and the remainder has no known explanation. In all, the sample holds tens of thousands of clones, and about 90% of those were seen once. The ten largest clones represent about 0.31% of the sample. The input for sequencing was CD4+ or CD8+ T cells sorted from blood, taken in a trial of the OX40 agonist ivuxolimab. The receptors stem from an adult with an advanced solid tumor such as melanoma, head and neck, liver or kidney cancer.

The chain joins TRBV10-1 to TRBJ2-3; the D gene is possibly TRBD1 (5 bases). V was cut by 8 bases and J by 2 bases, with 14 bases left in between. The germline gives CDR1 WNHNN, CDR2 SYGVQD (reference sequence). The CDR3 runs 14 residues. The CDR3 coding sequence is TGCGCCAGCCTCGGCAGGGAAGACACAGATACGCAGTATTTT. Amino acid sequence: CASLGREDTDTQYF.

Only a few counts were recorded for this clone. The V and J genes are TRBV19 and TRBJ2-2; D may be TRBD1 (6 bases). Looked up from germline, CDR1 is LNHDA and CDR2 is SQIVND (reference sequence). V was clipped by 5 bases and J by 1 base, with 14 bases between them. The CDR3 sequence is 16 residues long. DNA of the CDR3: TGTGCCAGTAGTCTAAATGGACAGTTGAACACCGGGGAGCTGTTTTTT. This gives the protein CASSLNGQLNTGELFF.

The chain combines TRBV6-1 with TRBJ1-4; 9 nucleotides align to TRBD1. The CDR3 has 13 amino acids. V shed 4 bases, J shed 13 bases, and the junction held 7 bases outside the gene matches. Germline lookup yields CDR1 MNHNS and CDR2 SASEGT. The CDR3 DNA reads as TGTGCCAGCAGTGGGTGGACAGGGGTGGTACTGTTTTTT. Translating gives CASSGWTGVVLFF.

The CDR3 DNA reads TGTGCCAGCAGCGTTACGACAGGGGATCAGCCCCAGCATTTT. This sequence encodes CASSVTTGDQPQHF. The V gene is TRBV7-8, the J gene TRBJ1-5; 8 bases are a match to TRBD1. The CDR3 sequence is 14 residues long. CDR1 and CDR2 (germline): SGHVS, FQNEAQ. V shed 5 bases, J shed 5 bases, and the junction held 5 bases outside the gene matches.

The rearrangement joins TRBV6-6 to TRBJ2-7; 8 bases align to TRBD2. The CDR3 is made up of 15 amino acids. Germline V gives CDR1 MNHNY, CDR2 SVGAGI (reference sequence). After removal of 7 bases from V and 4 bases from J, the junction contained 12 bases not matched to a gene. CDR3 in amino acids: CASTPTAGEGYEQYF. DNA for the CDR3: TGTGCCAGCACCCCCACAGCGGGAGAAGGGTACGAGCAGTACTTC.

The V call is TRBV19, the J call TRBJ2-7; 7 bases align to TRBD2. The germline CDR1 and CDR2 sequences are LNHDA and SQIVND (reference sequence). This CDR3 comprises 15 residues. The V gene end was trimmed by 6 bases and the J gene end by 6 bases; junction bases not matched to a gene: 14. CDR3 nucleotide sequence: TGTGCCAGTAGGGCCAAGCTACTAGCGTCGGGCGAGCAGTACTTC. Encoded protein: CASRAKLLASGEQYF.

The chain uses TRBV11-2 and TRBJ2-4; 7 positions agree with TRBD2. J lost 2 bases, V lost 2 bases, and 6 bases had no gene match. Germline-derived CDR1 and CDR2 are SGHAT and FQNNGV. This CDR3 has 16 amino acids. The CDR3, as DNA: TGTGCCAGCAGCTTAATTGGGGAGGGAACCAAAAACATTCAGTACTTC. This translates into CASSLIGEGTKNIQYF.

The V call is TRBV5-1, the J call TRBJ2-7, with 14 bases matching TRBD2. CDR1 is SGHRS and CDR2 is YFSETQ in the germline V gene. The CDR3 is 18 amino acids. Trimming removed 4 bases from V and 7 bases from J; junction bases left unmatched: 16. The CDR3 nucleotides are TGCGCCAGCAGCATGGGACTAGCGGGAGCTAACTCCGGTGAGGAGCAGTACTTC. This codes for CASSMGLAGANSGEEQYF. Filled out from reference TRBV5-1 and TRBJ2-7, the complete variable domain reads KAGVTQTPRYLIKTRGQQVTLSCSPISGHRSVSWYQQTPGQGLQFLFEYFSETQRNKGNFPGRFSGRQFSNSRSEMNVSTLELGDSALYLCASSMGLAGANSGEEQYFGPGTRLTVT.

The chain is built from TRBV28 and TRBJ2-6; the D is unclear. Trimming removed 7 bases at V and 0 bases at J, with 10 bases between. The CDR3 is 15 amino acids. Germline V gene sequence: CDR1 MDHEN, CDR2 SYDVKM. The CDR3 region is CASNYPGSGANVLTF. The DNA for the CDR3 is TGTGCCAGCAACTATCCAGGCTCTGGGGCCAACGTCCTGACTTTC.

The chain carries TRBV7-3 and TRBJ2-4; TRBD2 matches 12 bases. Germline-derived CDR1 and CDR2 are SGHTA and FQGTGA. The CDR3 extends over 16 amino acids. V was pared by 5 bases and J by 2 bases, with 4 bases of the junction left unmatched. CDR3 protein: CASSPGLAGTKNIQYF. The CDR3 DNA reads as TGTGCCAGCAGCCCCGGACTAGCGGGGACCAAAAACATTCAGTACTTC.

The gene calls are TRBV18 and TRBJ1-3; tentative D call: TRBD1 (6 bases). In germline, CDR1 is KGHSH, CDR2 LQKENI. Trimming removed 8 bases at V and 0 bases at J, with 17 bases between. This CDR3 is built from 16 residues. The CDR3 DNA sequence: TGTGCCAGCCTCACGGGGGGGGCTAACTCTGGAAACACCATATATTTT. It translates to CASLTGGANSGNTIYF.

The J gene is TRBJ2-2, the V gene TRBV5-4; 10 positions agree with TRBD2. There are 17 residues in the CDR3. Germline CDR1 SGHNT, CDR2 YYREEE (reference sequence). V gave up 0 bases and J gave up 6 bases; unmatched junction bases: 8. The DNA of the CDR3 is TGTGCCAGCAGCTTGGTGTCTAGCGGGAGCGTCGCCGGGGAGCTGTTTTTT. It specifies CASSLVSSGSVAGELFF.

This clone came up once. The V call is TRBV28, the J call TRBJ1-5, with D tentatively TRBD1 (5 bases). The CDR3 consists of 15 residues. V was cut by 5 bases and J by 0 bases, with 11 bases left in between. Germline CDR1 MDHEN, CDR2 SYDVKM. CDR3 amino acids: CASSPPGNSNQPQHF. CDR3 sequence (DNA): TGTGCCAGCAGTCCCCCAGGGAATAGCAATCAGCCCCAGCATTTT. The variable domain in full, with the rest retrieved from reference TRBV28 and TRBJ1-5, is DVKVTQSSRYLVKRTGEKVFLECVQDMDHENMFWYRQDPGLGLRLIYFSYDVKMKEKGDIPEGYSVSREKKERFSLILESASTNQTSMYLCASSPPGNSNQPQHFGDGTRLSIL.

CDR3 sequence reads: CASSDQTGGNTEAFF. DNA for the CDR3: TGTGCCAGCAGTGACCAGACAGGAGGGAACACTGAAGCTTTCTTT. This rearrangement joins TRBV6-1 to TRBJ1-1; D possibly corresponds to TRBD1 (6 bases). CDR1 is MNHNS and CDR2 is SASEGT in the germline V gene. This CDR3 region has 15 residues. V was pared by 3 bases and J by 1 base, with 12 bases between.

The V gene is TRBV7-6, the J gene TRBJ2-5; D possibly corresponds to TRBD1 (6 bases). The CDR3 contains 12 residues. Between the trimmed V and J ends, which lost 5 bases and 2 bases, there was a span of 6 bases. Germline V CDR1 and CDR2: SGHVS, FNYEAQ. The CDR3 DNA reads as TGTGCCAGCAGCAGGGGGCAAGAGACCCAGTACTTC. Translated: CASSRGQETQYF.

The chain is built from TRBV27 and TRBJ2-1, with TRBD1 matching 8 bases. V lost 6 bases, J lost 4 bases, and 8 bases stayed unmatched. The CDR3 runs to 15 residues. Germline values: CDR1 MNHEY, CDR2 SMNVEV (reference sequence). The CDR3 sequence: CASSIPGQAYNEQFF. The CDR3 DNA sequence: TGTGCCAGCAGCATCCCGGGACAGGCGTACAATGAGCAGTTCTTC.

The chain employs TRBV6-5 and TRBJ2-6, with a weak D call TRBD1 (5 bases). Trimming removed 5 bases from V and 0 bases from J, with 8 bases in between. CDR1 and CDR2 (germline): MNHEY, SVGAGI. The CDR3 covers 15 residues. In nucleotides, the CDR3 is TGTGCCAGCAGTGTTCAGGGCTCTGGGGCCAACGTCCTGACTTTC. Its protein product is CASSVQGSGANVLTF.

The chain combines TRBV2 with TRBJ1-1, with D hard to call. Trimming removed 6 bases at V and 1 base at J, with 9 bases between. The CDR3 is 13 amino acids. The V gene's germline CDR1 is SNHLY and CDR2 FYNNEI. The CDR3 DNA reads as TGTGCCAGCAGAATTAATAGGAACACTGAAGCTTTCTTT. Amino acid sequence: CASRINRNTEAFF.

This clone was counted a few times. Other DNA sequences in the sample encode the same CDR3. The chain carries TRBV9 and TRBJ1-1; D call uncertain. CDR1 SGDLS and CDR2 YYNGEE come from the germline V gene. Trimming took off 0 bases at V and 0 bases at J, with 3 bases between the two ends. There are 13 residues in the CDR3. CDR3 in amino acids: CASSVEVNTEAFF. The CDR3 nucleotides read TGTGCCAGCAGCGTAGAAGTGAACACTGAAGCTTTCTTT.

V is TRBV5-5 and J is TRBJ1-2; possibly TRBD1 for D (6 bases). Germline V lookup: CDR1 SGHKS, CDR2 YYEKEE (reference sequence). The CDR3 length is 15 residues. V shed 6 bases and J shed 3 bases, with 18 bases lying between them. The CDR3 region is CASTPEQGSHYGYTF. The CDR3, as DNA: TGTGCCAGCACTCCAGAACAGGGATCACACTATGGCTACACCTTC.

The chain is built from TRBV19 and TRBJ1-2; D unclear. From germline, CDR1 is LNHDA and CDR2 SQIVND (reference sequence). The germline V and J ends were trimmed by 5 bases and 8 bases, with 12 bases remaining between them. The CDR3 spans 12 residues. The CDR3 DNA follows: TGTGCCAGTAGTGTGGACCCTGCGGGCTACACCTTC. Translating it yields CASSVDPAGYTF. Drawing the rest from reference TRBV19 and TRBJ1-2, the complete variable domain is DGGITQSPKYLFRKEGQNVTLSCEQNLNHDAMYWYRQDPGQGLRLIYYSQIVNDFQKGDIAEGYSVSREKKESFPLTVTSAQKNPTAFYLCASSVDPAGYTFGSGTRLTVV.

CDR3 region: CASSLEAGANQPQHF. The DNA of the CDR3 is TGTGCCAGCAGCTTAGAAGCTGGGGCCAATCAGCCCCAGCATTTT. The chain employs TRBV7-6 and TRBJ1-5, with a tentative D call TRBD1 (5 bases). V was cut by 1 base and J by 3 bases, with 10 bases left in between. Germline V gene data show CDR1 as SGHVS and CDR2 as FNYEAQ. CDR3 size: 15 residues.

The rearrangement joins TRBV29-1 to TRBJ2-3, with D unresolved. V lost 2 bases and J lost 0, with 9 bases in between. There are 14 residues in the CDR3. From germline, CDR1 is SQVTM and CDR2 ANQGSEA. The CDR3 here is CSVESDRSTDTQYF. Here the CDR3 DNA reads TGCAGCGTTGAAAGTGACCGGAGCACAGATACGCAGTATTTT.

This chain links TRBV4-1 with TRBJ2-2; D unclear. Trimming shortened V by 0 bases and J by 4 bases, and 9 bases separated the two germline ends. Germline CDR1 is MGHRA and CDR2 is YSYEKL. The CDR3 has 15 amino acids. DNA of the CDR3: TGCGCCAGCAGCCAAGAGGCCAGGCTCACCGGGGAGCTGTTTTTT. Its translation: CASSQEARLTGELFF.

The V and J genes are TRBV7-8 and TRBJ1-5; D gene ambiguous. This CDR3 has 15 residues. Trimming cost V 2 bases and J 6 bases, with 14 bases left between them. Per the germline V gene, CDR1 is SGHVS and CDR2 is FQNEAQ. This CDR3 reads CASSLSVEGTQPQHF. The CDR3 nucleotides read TGTGCCAGCAGCTTATCGGTGGAGGGAACTCAGCCCCAGCATTTT. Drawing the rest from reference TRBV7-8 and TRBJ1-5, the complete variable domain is GAGVSQSPRYKVAKRGQDVALRCDPISGHVSLFWYQQALGQGPEFLTYFQNEAQLDKSGLPSDRFFAERPEGSVSTLKIQRTQQEDSAVYLCASSLSVEGTQPQHFGDGTRLSIL.

CDR3 sequence reads: CASSLGENTEAFF. The CDR3, as DNA: TGTGCCAGCAGCTTAGGGGAGAACACTGAAGCTTTCTTT. This rearrangement joins TRBV7-9 to TRBJ1-1; D unresolved. The CDR3 is made up of 13 amino acids. Germline V gene lookup returns CDR1 SEHNR and CDR2 FQNEAQ (reference sequence). V was shortened by 1 base and J by 1 base, with 4 bases between the two germline ends.

Here the CDR3 DNA reads TGTGCCAGCAGCGTAGAGACAGGGATGGAGACCCAGTACTTC. It translates to CASSVETGMETQYF. The V gene is TRBV5-5, the J gene TRBJ2-5; 7 bases are shared with TRBD1. Germline values: CDR1 SGHKS, CDR2 YYEKEE (reference sequence). The CDR3 length is 14 residues. V lost 4 bases, J lost 5 bases, and 8 bases stayed unmatched.

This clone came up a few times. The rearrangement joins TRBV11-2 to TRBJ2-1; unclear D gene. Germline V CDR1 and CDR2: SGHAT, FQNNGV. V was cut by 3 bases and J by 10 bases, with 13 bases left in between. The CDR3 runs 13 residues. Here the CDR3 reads CASSFVSVPEQFF. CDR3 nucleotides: TGTGCCAGCAGCTTTGTTTCCGTACCCGAGCAGTTCTTC. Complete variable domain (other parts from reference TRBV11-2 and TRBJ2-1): EAGVAQSPRYKIIEKRQSVAFWCNPISGHATLYWYQQILGQGPKLLIQFQNNGVVDDSQLPKDRFSAERLKGVDSTLKIQPAKLEDSAVYLCASSFVSVPEQFFGPGTRLTVL.